The 19 T cell receptor beta chains below all came from one sample that was sequenced in a study of CD8 T cells in ankylosing spondylitis. Whole-study findings and limits: A TCR beta motif of about eight highly homologous variants seemed to mark ankylosing spondylitis blood.

TCRdb reprocessed the 5' RACE reads via MiXCR and lists one record per CDR3 protein. The sample yields 390,000 or so distinct CDR3 sequences, approximately 20% seen once. These receptors' antigens are unknown. Sequencing was done on a sample of blood, either unsorted or a sorted T cell fraction (not recorded which). These receptor sequences come from a male donor with ankylosing spondylitis.

This clonotype came up many times. The V gene is TRBV5-6, the J gene TRBJ1-1; 7 bases map to TRBD1. CDR3 size: 13 residues. The V segment lost 1 base and the J segment 11 bases; nucleotides outside the gene matches: 8. CDR1 is SGHDT, CDR2 YYEEEE, per germline. CDR3 nucleotides: TGTGCCAGCAGCTTGCAGGGCCTGACAGGGGCTTTCTTT. The encoded protein is CASSLQGLTGAFF.

The chain couples TRBV28 to TRBJ2-1; 11 bases line up with TRBD2. CDR3 length: 16 amino acids. The germline V gene has CDR1 MDHEN and CDR2 SYDVKM. J was trimmed by 5 bases and V by 8 bases; bases with no gene match: 11. The CDR3: CASQVAGGPVDNEQFF. The CDR3, as DNA: TGTGCCAGCCAAGTAGCGGGAGGGCCTGTTGACAATGAGCAGTTCTTC.

CDR3 bases: TGTGCCAGCTCACTCCGGGACAGGGATAATTCACCCCTCCACTTT. Its translation: CASSLRDRDNSPLHF. The chain is built from TRBV18 and TRBJ1-6; 9 bases line up with TRBD1. The germline CDR1 and CDR2 sequences are KGHSH and LQKENI. This CDR3 has 15 amino acids. V gave up 4 bases and J gave up 5 bases; unmatched junction bases: 3.

The CDR3 DNA reads TGTGCCAGCAGTTTATTCGGGACTAGCCTCCGCGAGCAGTACTTC. Translated: CASSLFGTSLREQYF. The chain recombines TRBV28 with TRBJ2-7, with 9 bases identical to TRBD2. Trimming cost V 1 base and J 6 bases; bases outside gene matches: 7. CDR1 MDHEN and CDR2 SYDVKM come from the germline V gene. The CDR3 length is 15 residues. The full variable domain, rest sourced from reference TRBV28 and TRBJ2-7, is DVKVTQSSRYLVKRTGEKVFLECVQDMDHENMFWYRQDPGLGLRLIYFSYDVKMKEKGDIPEGYSVSREKKERFSLILESASTNQTSMYLCASSLFGTSLREQYFGPGTRLTVT.

The chain carries TRBV20-1 and TRBJ2-7; a possible D gene is TRBD1 (6 bases). Germline V gene sequence: CDR1 DFQATT, CDR2 SNEGSKA (reference sequence). Trimming took 4 bases from V and 6 from J, leaving 19 bases between them. This CDR3 comprises 14 residues. The chain's CDR3 is CSATKTLQGSEQYF. As DNA, the CDR3 is TGCAGTGCTACTAAAACGTTACAGGGTTCCGAGCAGTACTTC.

The gene calls are TRBV5-1 and TRBJ1-1; D unresolved. V dropped 0 bases and J dropped 11 bases, with 17 bases sitting between them. There are 14 residues in the CDR3. CDR1 is SGHRS and CDR2 is YFSETQ in the germline V gene. CDR3 loop: CASSLDGFGSGAFF. CDR3 coding DNA: TGCGCCAGCAGCTTGGATGGGTTTGGGAGCGGTGCTTTCTTT.

The genes are TRBV7-3 and TRBJ2-1; TRBD2 matches 7 bases. Unmatched junction bases numbered 13, after V lost 6 bases and J lost 8 bases. The CDR3 loop spans 15 amino acids. Germline CDR1 and CDR2: SGHTA and FQGTGA. DNA for the CDR3: TGTGCCAGCAGGTCAATGGGGCGGGAGCTTCATGAGCAGTTCTTC. Protein sequence: CASRSMGRELHEQFF.

The rearrangement joins TRBV28 to TRBJ1-1, with D possibly TRBD1 on 6 matching bases. V was clipped by 3 bases and J by 5 bases, with 13 bases between them. CDR1 is MDHEN, CDR2 SYDVKM, per germline. CDR3 length equals 14 residues. The CDR3 DNA reads as TGTGCCAGCAGTTTGGGGGGCCCGGGTACTGAAGCTTTCTTT. Translation gives CASSLGGPGTEAFF. The variable domain in full, completed from reference TRBV28 and TRBJ1-1, reads DVKVTQSSRYLVKRTGEKVFLECVQDMDHENMFWYRQDPGLGLRLIYFSYDVKMKEKGDIPEGYSVSREKKERFSLILESASTNQTSMYLCASSLGGPGTEAFFGQGTRLTVV.

CDR3 nucleotides: TGCGCCAGCAGCCCCGGGACTAGCGGGAGTTATGAGCAGTTCTTC. It is translated as CASSPGTSGSYEQFF. This rearrangement joins TRBV5-1 to TRBJ2-1; TRBD2 matches at 14 bases. This CDR3 is built from 15 residues. Germline loops: CDR1 SGHRS, CDR2 YFSETQ. V lost 4 bases to trimming and J lost 8 bases; unmatched junction nucleotides: 5.

This clonotype was seen more than once but under ten times. CDR3 amino acids: CASSFLDSQETQYF. CDR3 bases: TGCGCCAGCAGCTTCCTGGACAGTCAAGAGACCCAGTACTTC. The chain couples TRBV5-1 to TRBJ2-5, with a tentative D call TRBD1 (6 bases). Trimming took 2 bases from V and 2 from J, leaving 10 bases between them. CDR1 is SGHRS, CDR2 YFSETQ, per germline. This CDR3 is 14 amino acids long.

The chain recombines TRBV19 with TRBJ2-3; 13 nucleotides match TRBD2. CDR1 is LNHDA and CDR2 is SQIVND in the germline V gene (reference sequence). The CDR3 spans 17 residues. Losses at the gene ends were 6 bases for V and 2 bases for J; bases not matched to a gene: 8. The CDR3 bases are TGTGCCAGTAGCACCGGACTAGCGGGAGCGACCACAGATACGCAGTATTTT. Encoded protein: CASSTGLAGATTDTQYF.

The V call is TRBV27, the J call TRBJ1-4; D perhaps matches TRBD1 (6 bases). Deletions cut 5 bases from V and 5 bases from J, with 18 bases between. The germline gives CDR1 MNHEY, CDR2 SMNVEV (reference sequence). The CDR3 loop spans 16 amino acids. Written as DNA, the CDR3 is TGTGCCAGCAGTATGCTCGATACAACAGGGAATGAAAAACTGTTTTTT. Amino acids: CASSMLDTTGNEKLFF.

This clonotype was picked up a small number of times. V usage is TRBV11-1 and J usage is TRBJ2-7; D unclear. Germline V lookup: CDR1 SGHAT, CDR2 FQDESV (reference sequence). V lost 4 bases and J 9 bases, leaving 16 bases between the germline ends. The CDR3 is 13 residues long. The chain's CDR3 is CASSSGSQTGQYF. The CDR3 DNA reads as TGTGCCAGCAGCTCGGGCAGCCAGACCGGGCAGTACTTC.

V gene TRBV2 combines with J gene TRBJ2-6; D is perhaps TRBD1 (5 bases). The CDR3 is 16 residues long. Trimming removed 5 bases at V and 2 bases at J, with 13 bases between. Germline V CDR1 and CDR2: SNHLY, FYNNEI. CDR3 in DNA: TGTGCCAGCAGTCCAATTCAGGGTACTGGGGCCAACGTCCTGACTTTC. Its protein is CASSPIQGTGANVLTF. Combining the CDR3 with reference TRBV2 and TRBJ2-6 gives the whole variable domain EPEVTQTPSHQVTQMGQEVILRCVPISNHLYFYWYRQILGQKVEFLVSFYNNEISEKSEIFDDQFSVERPDGSNFTLKIRSTKLEDSAMYFCASSPIQGTGANVLTFGAGSRLTVL.

This clonotype was counted between two and nine times. Here the CDR3 reads CASSQGRDTGELFF. The CDR3 region has the DNA TGTGCCAGCAGCCAAGGGAGGGACACCGGGGAGCTGTTTTTT. The chain combines TRBV3-1 with TRBJ2-2, with D maybe TRBD2 (6 bases). Trimming took off 1 base at V and 3 bases at J, with 6 bases between the two ends. The CDR3 spans 14 residues. Germline CDR1 reads LGHDT; CDR2 reads YNNKEL (reference sequence). The full variable domain, with the rest looked up from reference TRBV3-1 and TRBJ2-2, is DTAVSQTPKYLVTQMGNDKSIKCEQNLGHDTMYWYKQDSKKFLKIMFSYNNKELIINETVPNRFSPKSPDKAHLNLHINSLELGDSAVYFCASSQGRDTGELFFGEGSRLTVL.

The V gene is TRBV3-1, the J gene TRBJ2-3; tentatively, D is TRBD2 (5 bases). The V end lost 1 base, the J end lost 0 bases, and 8 bases lay between the germline ends. The length of the CDR3 is 15 residues. Germline V gene sequence: CDR1 LGHDT, CDR2 YNNKEL (reference sequence). CDR3 nucleotides: TGTGCCAGCAGCCAAGTACGGGGAAGCACAGATACGCAGTATTTT. Translated: CASSQVRGSTDTQYF.

V usage is TRBV4-3 and J usage is TRBJ2-1; D is perhaps TRBD2 (5 bases). V was shortened by 5 bases and J by 5 bases, with 13 bases between the two germline ends. This CDR3 spans 14 amino acids. CDR1 is LGHNA, CDR2 YSLEER, per germline. The CDR3 DNA follows: TGCGCCAGCAGCAGAATGACGGGGAACAATGAGCAGTTCTTC. Encoded protein: CASSRMTGNNEQFF.

The genes are TRBV6-1 and TRBJ2-7; 11 positions agree with TRBD2. With V trimmed by 6 bases and J by 4 bases, 11 bases remained unmatched. CDR1 is MNHNS and CDR2 is SASEGT in the germline V gene. The CDR3 contains 16 residues. The CDR3: CASRTTGGTSGYEQYF. Written as DNA, the CDR3 is TGTGCCAGCAGAACTACCGGCGGGACTAGCGGATACGAGCAGTACTTC.

J is TRBJ2-1 and V is TRBV24-1, with a weak D call TRBD1 (6 bases). This CDR3 contains 15 residues. Trimming cost V 4 bases and J 0 bases, with 9 bases left between them. Germline lookup yields CDR1 KGHDR and CDR2 SFDVKD. In DNA, the CDR3 is TGTGCCACCAGTGACGCGACAGGCTCCTACAATGAGCAGTTCTTC. This translates into CATSDATGSYNEQFF.